Listed here are 2 T cell receptor beta chains from one sample, sequenced in a study of cytomegalovirus exposure and HLA in healthy donors (TCRdb year 2017). Libraries came from the immunoSEQ multiplex PCR assay. For the multiplex PCR, a mixture combining 60 forward primers for TCR Vbeta segments and 13 reverse primers for TCR Jbeta segments was used. TCRdb limited this immuneACCESS table to in-frame rearrangements with V and J called. A share of clones is missing; checked studies link under half to unresolved V genes, and the rest is unexplained. The sample table lists about 150,000 clones, 8.5% to 10% of them with a count of one. The ten biggest clones cover approximately 1.9% of the sample. The sample was PBMCs. These receptors originate from a man over 45 in good health and CMV-seronegative.

Of note for this clone: The same CDR3 is also encoded by other DNA sequences in this sample. The chain has TRBV6-1 and TRBJ2-7; a possible D gene is TRBD1 (6 bases). V lost 4 bases and J 1 base, leaving 14 bases between the germline ends. The CDR3 length is 15 residues. Germline CDR1 MNHNS, CDR2 SASEGT. CDR3 loop: CASSARTGSSYEQYF. Written as DNA, the CDR3 is TGTGCCAGCAGTGCTCGTACAGGGAGTTCCTACGAGCAGTACTTC.

V and J are TRBV18 and TRBJ1-1; D unresolved. This CDR3 comprises 12 residues. Trimming took 3 bases from V and 4 from J, leaving 6 bases between them. Germline V CDR1 and CDR2: KGHSH, LQKENI. DNA for the CDR3: TGTGCCAGCTCACCCGGGAGCACTGAAGCTTTCTTT. Translated: CASSPGSTEAFF.